The entry below describes one T cell receptor beta chain. Its antigen is currently unknown. The V and J ends lost 2 bases and 0 bases respectively, with 5 bases between them. This CDR3 is built from 14 residues. The V gene's germline CDR1 is SGHKS and CDR2 YYEKEE (reference sequence). PCR involved 60 Vbeta and 13 Jbeta primers. The data were produced by immunoSEQ multiplex PCR, yet TCRdb's version contains in-frame clones alone and is incomplete. Counted here are some 80,000 clones, about 79% occurring once; the ten biggest clones make up approximately 1.5%. This entry belongs to a study of cytomegalovirus exposure and HLA in healthy donors. On the study more broadly: As an earlier analysis found, some 180 million T cells yielded about 120 million unique TCR beta sequences. Inside one of the first data releases sat 75 million to 100 million unique TCRs taken from HLA-typed donors. Out of a few hundred genotyped donors, less than 85% belonged to the Caucasian-associated ancestry cluster. Notes on the study in general: Sequencing depth across donors, presence/absence analyses assumed, was roughly uniform.

The TCR comes from a man aged 40-50 years in good health and CMV-seronegative. The specimen sequenced was PBMCs. The V call is TRBV5-5, the J call TRBJ1-4; D is uncertain. This CDR3 reads CASSFSTTNEKLFF. For the CDR3, the DNA is TGTGCCAGCAGCTTTTCCACAACTAATGAAAAACTGTTTTTT.